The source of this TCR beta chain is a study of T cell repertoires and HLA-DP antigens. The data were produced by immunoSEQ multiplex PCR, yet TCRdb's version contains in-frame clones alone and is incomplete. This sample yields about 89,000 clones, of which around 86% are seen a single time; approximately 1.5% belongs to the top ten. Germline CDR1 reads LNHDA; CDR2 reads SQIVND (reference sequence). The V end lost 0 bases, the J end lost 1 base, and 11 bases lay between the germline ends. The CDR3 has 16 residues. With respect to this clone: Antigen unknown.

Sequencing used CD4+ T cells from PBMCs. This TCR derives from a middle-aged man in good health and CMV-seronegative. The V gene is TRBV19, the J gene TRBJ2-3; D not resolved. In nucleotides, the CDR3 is TGTGCCAGTAGTATAGATCCTGGAACCGGCACAGATACGCAGTATTTT. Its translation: CASSIDPGTGTDTQYF.